Only a few counts were recorded for the clone carrying this T cell receptor beta chain. Only in-frame clones appear in the TCRdb table, and some are missing; sequencing was by immunoSEQ multiplex PCR. This sample has tens of thousands of clones, with about 90% found just once. The sample belongs to a study of T cells in localized non-small cell lung cancer. CDR1 LNHDA and CDR2 SQIVND come from the germline V gene (reference sequence). The CDR3 is 14 residues long. V was pared by 7 bases and J by 0 bases, with 10 bases between. The gene calls are TRBV19 and TRBJ1-5; D perhaps matches TRBD1 (5 bases). The sequence was collected from a man aged 35-69 years with stage I squamous cell lung carcinoma. The starting material was peripheral blood, obtained before any cancer treatment. Written as DNA, the CDR3 is TGTGCCAGTATGGGACGGAATAGCAATCAGCCCCAGCATTTT. It is translated as CASMGRNSNQPQHF.